These 15 T cell receptor beta chains share one sample of origin, sequenced in a study of cytomegalovirus exposure and HLA in healthy donors. Both 60 Vbeta primers and 13 Jbeta primers went into the PCR. Clones were sequenced by immunoSEQ multiplex PCR, and TCRdb holds only the in-frame ones, with some missing. The profile covers 150,000 to 160,000 clones, with about 85% appearing a single time and roughly 2.4% taken by the ten largest. Sequencing input: PBMCs. The receptors come from a woman aged 18 to 35 in good health and CMV-seronegative.

The CDR3 nucleotides read TGTGCCAGCTCACCGAAGAAGCTAGGCACCCAGTACTTC. Encoded protein: CASSPKKLGTQYF. This sequence joins TRBV18 and TRBJ2-5, with D unclear. The CDR3 sequence is 13 residues long. The V gene's germline CDR1 is KGHSH and CDR2 LQKENI. Trimming left V 3 bases short and J 8 bases short, with 13 bases between.

The CDR3: CSSSRAGELFF. CDR3 nucleotides: TGCAGCTCCTCCAGGGCCGGGGAGCTGTTTTTT. The chain couples TRBV29-1 to TRBJ2-2; possible D gene TRBD1, 5 bases. Germline V CDR1 and CDR2: SQVTM, ANQGSEA. The CDR3 covers 11 residues. Trimming took 8 bases from V and 6 from J, leaving 10 bases between them.

The chain uses TRBV18 and TRBJ1-5; D remains ambiguous. The CDR3 has 13 residues. Deletions cut 4 bases from V and 0 bases from J, with 4 bases between. Germline CDR1 is KGHSH and CDR2 is LQKENI. The CDR3 protein is CASSRGSNQPQHF. The CDR3 coding sequence is TGTGCCAGCTCACGAGGTAGCAATCAGCCCCAGCATTTT.

This clone was recorded only once. The rearrangement links TRBV27 to TRBJ1-6; 7 nucleotides align to TRBD1. V gave up 5 bases and J gave up 3 bases; unmatched junction bases: 4. The CDR3 spans 15 residues. The germline CDR1 and CDR2 sequences are MNHEY and SMNVEV (reference sequence). The CDR3 bases are TGTGCCAGCAGTGTCACAGGGGACTATAATTCACCCCTCCACTTT. It specifies CASSVTGDYNSPLHF.

Turning to this clone: Given a much more abundant clone one base away, this may be a read error. J is TRBJ2-3 and V is TRBV2; TRBD2 matches 13 bases. From germline, CDR1 is SNHLY and CDR2 FYNNEI. The CDR3 is 15 residues long. J was trimmed by 1 base and V by 6 bases; bases with no gene match: 1. CDR3 sequence reads: CASRGTSGGTDTQYF. The CDR3 bases are TGTGCCAGCAGGGGGACTAGCGGGGGCACAGATACGCAGTATTTT.

The chain recombines TRBV27 with TRBJ2-1, with D hard to call. Germline V lookup: CDR1 MNHEY, CDR2 SMNVEV (reference sequence). This CDR3 has 15 amino acids. V lost 3 bases, J lost 1 base, and 10 bases lay in between. The CDR3 here is CASSFSLTSYNEQFF. The CDR3 DNA reads TGTGCCAGCAGTTTCTCACTCACTTCCTACAATGAGCAGTTCTTC.

This rearrangement joins TRBV30 to TRBJ2-7, with 12 bases matching TRBD2. Looked up from germline, CDR1 is GTSNPN and CDR2 is SVGIG (reference sequence). The CDR3 covers 17 residues. Trimming cost V 3 bases and J 5 bases; bases outside gene matches: 14. CDR3 nucleotides: TGTGCCTGGAGCCCCAGGACTAGCGGGGTCCGACGACACGAGCAGTACTTC. This sequence encodes CAWSPRTSGVRRHEQYF.

The chain couples TRBV28 to TRBJ2-1; 10 nucleotides line up with TRBD1. CDR1 and CDR2 from the germline V gene are MDHEN and SYDVKM. The CDR3 is made up of 15 amino acids. The V segment lost 3 bases and the J segment 7 bases; nucleotides outside the gene matches: 6. CDR3 in amino acids: CASSFPRDRGNEQFF. In DNA, the CDR3 is TGTGCCAGCAGTTTTCCCCGGGACAGGGGAAATGAGCAGTTCTTC.

The V gene is TRBV5-1, the J gene TRBJ2-1; the match to TRBD2 covers 11 bases. Losses at the gene ends were 6 bases for V and 4 bases for J; bases not matched to a gene: 12. Germline CDR1 is SGHRS and CDR2 is YFSETQ. This CDR3 contains 17 residues. The CDR3 protein is CASNRGVAGGTYNEQFF. CDR3 coding DNA: TGCGCCAGCAACAGGGGGGTAGCGGGAGGGACTTACAATGAGCAGTTCTTC.

The V call is TRBV14, the J call TRBJ2-5, with a tentative D call TRBD1 (5 bases). The end of the DNA fits TRBJ2-7 better, so the J call may be wrong. This CDR3 is 14 amino acids long. Germline CDR1 is SGHDN and CDR2 is FVKESK. The CDR3 loop is CASSPGLQVREQYF. For the CDR3, the DNA is TGTGCCAGCAGCCCAGGGTTGCAGGTACGCGAGCAGTACTTC.

The chain is built from TRBV30 and TRBJ1-3, with TRBD1 as a possible D gene (5 bases). V was shortened by 4 bases and J by 4 bases, with 14 bases between the two germline ends. CDR1 is GTSNPN, CDR2 SVGIG, per germline (reference sequence). The CDR3 has 14 residues. As DNA, the CDR3 is TGTGCCTGGATTCACTCGGGGGTCGGAAACACCATATATTTT. As protein: CAWIHSGVGNTIYF. Combining the CDR3 with reference TRBV30 and TRBJ1-3 gives the whole variable domain SQTIHQWPATLVQPVGSPLSLECTVEGTSNPNLYWYRQAAGRGLQLLFYSVGIGQISSEVPQNLSASRPQDRQFILSSKKLLLSDSGFYLCAWIHSGVGNTIYFGEGSWLTVV.

The gene calls are TRBV28 and TRBJ2-3, with a tentative D call TRBD2 (6 bases). Trimming shortened V by 4 bases and J by 8 bases, and 19 bases separated the two germline ends. CDR1 MDHEN and CDR2 SYDVKM come from the germline V gene. This CDR3 is built from 15 residues. CDR3 loop: CASSSPSQGGGTQYF. The CDR3, as DNA: TGTGCCAGCAGTTCACCTTCTCAGGGAGGAGGTACGCAGTATTTT. Variable domain in full (rest from reference TRBV28 and TRBJ2-3): DVKVTQSSRYLVKRTGEKVFLECVQDMDHENMFWYRQDPGLGLRLIYFSYDVKMKEKGDIPEGYSVSREKKERFSLILESASTNQTSMYLCASSSPSQGGGTQYFGPGTRLTVL.

In this sample, this clone turned up once. The chain joins TRBV4-3 to TRBJ2-3; D may be TRBD2 (5 bases). This CDR3 comprises 17 residues. V gave up 3 bases and J gave up 4 bases, with 20 bases separating them. CDR1 and CDR2 (germline): LGHNA, YSLEER. This chain's CDR3 is CASSHSPEFSEADTQYF. The CDR3 bases are TGCGCCAGCAGCCATTCCCCGGAATTTTCGGAGGCAGATACGCAGTATTTT.

This clone was found once. V and J are TRBV5-6 and TRBJ2-1; 9 bases are a match to TRBD2. The germline gives CDR1 SGHDT, CDR2 YYEEEE. The ends lost 0 bases at V and 13 bases at J; junction bases unmatched: 5. CDR3 length equals 13 residues. The CDR3 reads CASSLGVAGAQFF. CDR3 in DNA: TGTGCCAGCAGCTTGGGGGTAGCGGGGGCACAGTTCTTC.

The CDR3 is CASSLLRGDEQFF. The CDR3 DNA follows: TGTGCCAGCAGTTTATTACGGGGGGACGAGCAGTTCTTC. The V gene is TRBV28, the J gene TRBJ2-1; 7 bases match TRBD2. V lost 1 base to trimming and J lost 10 bases; unmatched junction nucleotides: 4. The CDR3 runs 13 residues. Per the germline V gene, CDR1 is MDHEN and CDR2 is SYDVKM.